This T cell receptor (beta chain) was sequenced in a study of blood T cell repertoires in COVID-19 (dated by TCRdb to the early 2020s). About the study as a whole: Samples covering the acute and convalescent phases of COVID-19 were provided by collaborators in the United States, Italy and Spain. The material from the prospective study consisted of cDNA or gDNA derived from T cells, B-cell-depleted T cells, or PBMCs. Deeply sampled blood TCRbeta repertoires from subjects exposed to, actively infected with, or recovered from COVID-19 were included in the dataset. The repertoires were made available in a free public database intended to serve as a resource for research on the immune response to SARS-CoV-2. Samples came from the ongoing ImmuneRACE study (first 160 participants) plus 1,254 subjects from 6 global collaborators. Nearly every sample came with metadata listing a de-identified subject ID, COVID-19 status, age in years and sex. HLA class I and class II types, where available, came from metadata supplied by the sample provider rather than from assay-based typing.

V lost 6 bases and J lost 9 bases; the stretch between them is 12 bases long. Based on the germline V gene, the CDR1 and CDR2 sequences are MNHEY and SVGAGI. From the cysteine through the phenylalanine, the CDR3 covers 12 amino acids. The DNA shown is the 36-base CDR3, in frame from base 1. As concerns this clone: Its cognate antigen has yet to be identified. No base qualities exist here, and no much larger clone lies one base off it.

TCRbeta CDR3 regions were amplified from genomic DNA using the immunoSEQ Assay, a bias-controlled multiplex PCR. As for the authors' bioinformatics: Within the assay, amplification of reference gene primers was used to estimate how many nucleated cells each sample contained. To quantify the absolute abundance of each unique TCRbeta CDR3 rearrangement, sequence reads were collapsed and filtered. For each sample, productive Simpson clonality was calculated as the square root of Simpson's diversity index over productive rearrangements. TCRdb took this table from immuneACCESS and kept in-frame rearrangements with V and J called. Such tables lack part of the clones; where checked against another copy, unresolved V genes explain under half of the gap, and the rest is unexplained. The V and J calls and clone size are taken from that table; D and trimming were inferred from the DNA. The sample table holds around 380,000 clones, of which approximately 89% were seen once. Approximately 1.2% of the sample lies in the top ten.

On the study overall, not on this receptor specifically: Clinical and demographic metadata were provided uncurated, with the amount varying by source and participant.

In the prospective study, participants were about 18 to 95 years old, resided in 24 geographic areas of the United States, and were enrolled through a virtual design. In the prospective study, cohorts were assigned on the basis of participant-reported clinical history obtained from a screening survey and a study questionnaire. Recovered participants in ImmuneRACE Cohort 3 were defined as having two consecutive negative NP/OP PCR tests, clearance from a healthcare professional, or resolution of symptoms. Each participant in the prospective study had whole blood, serum and a nasopharyngeal or oropharyngeal swab collected by mobile phlebotomists. Prospective study participants could optionally give additional blood draws and questionnaires over an approximately two-month period. Before DNA extraction, prospective study blood samples were shipped either frozen or at room temperature.

The chain joins TRBV6-5 to TRBJ2-1; the D gene is unclear. The sample was PBMCs or T cells enriched from blood (not recorded which). The clonotype comes from a man aged 30 to 39 who had recovered from COVID-19. The bases are TGTGCCAGCAGACAGTTTAACTCTGAGCAGTTCTTC. This sequence encodes CASRQFNSEQFF.